These T cell receptor beta chains were read from a single sample in a study of graft-versus-host responses after intestinal transplantation. Repertoires were generated with immunoSEQ multiplex PCR, while TCRdb's copy carries only in-frame clones and drops some. The sample lists about 130,000 clones, 90% to 95% occurring once. These receptors lack a known antigen. Sequenced material: unstimulated CD4+ T cells sorted from spleen or lymph node cells, taken before intestinal transplant. Source of these receptors: a human donor who received an intestinal transplant. Each CDR3 is given with its conserved first and last residue. The D gene is left open where the match is weak.

CDR3 protein: CAWSTSGTGSGNTIYF; CDR3 DNA: TGTGCCTGGAGTACTTCCGGGACAGGGAGTGGAAACACCATATATTTT; V gene: TRBV30; D gene: TRBD1; J gene: TRBJ1-3
CDR3 protein: CASSGAGRDTQYF; CDR3 DNA: TGTGCCAGCAGTGGGGCAGGTCGAGATACGCAGTATTTT; V gene: TRBV2; D gene: NA; J gene: TRBJ2-3
CDR3 protein: CASSEGTVNTEAFF; CDR3 DNA: TGCGCCAGCAGTGAGGGGACGGTGAACACTGAAGCTTTCTTT; V gene: TRBV10-1; D gene: NA; J gene: TRBJ1-1
CDR3 protein: CASSQGIGYTF; CDR3 DNA: TGTGCCAGCAGTCAGGGGATCGGCTACACCTTC; V gene: TRBV6-5; D gene: NA; J gene: TRBJ1-2
CDR3 protein: CASSLGAPDTQYF; CDR3 DNA: TGTGCCAGCAGCTTAGGAGCGCCAGATACGCAGTATTTT; V gene: TRBV7-9; D gene: NA; J gene: TRBJ2-3
CDR3 protein: CAATGGISTDTQYF; CDR3 DNA: TGTGCCGCGACAGGGGGGATTAGCACAGATACGCAGTATTTT; V gene: TRBV30; D gene: TRBD1; J gene: TRBJ2-3
CDR3 protein: CASSSGVQAESSYTF; CDR3 DNA: TGTGCCAGCAGCTCCGGCGTACAGGCTGAGAGTAGCTACACCTTC; V gene: TRBV7-3; D gene: NA; J gene: TRBJ1-2
CDR3 protein: CASSSPLGQGIAFYGYTF; CDR3 DNA: TGTGCCAGCAGTTCTCCCCTGGGACAGGGGATAGCGTTCTATGGCTACACCTTC; V gene: TRBV28; D gene: TRBD1; J gene: TRBJ1-2
CDR3 protein: CASSFDRAGEQYF; CDR3 DNA: TGTGCCAGCAGTTTCGACAGGGCGGGCGAGCAGTACTTC; V gene: TRBV6-6; D gene: TRBD1; J gene: TRBJ2-7
CDR3 protein: CASSLDRGTDTQYF; CDR3 DNA: TGTGCCAGCAGCTTAGACAGGGGCACAGATACGCAGTATTTT; V gene: TRBV11-2; D gene: NA; J gene: TRBJ2-3
CDR3 protein: CASSPMGAYGYTF; CDR3 DNA: TGTGCCAGCAGCCCTATGGGGGCTTATGGCTACACCTTC; V gene: TRBV6-5; D gene: NA; J gene: TRBJ1-2
CDR3 protein: CASSLGRDTEAFF; CDR3 DNA: TGCGCCAGCAGCTTGGGCAGAGACACTGAAGCTTTCTTT; V gene: TRBV5-1; D gene: NA; J gene: TRBJ1-1
CDR3 protein: CASSEILFAYNEQFF; CDR3 DNA: TGTGCCAGCAGTGAAATCCTCTTCGCGTACAATGAGCAGTTCTTC; V gene: TRBV2; D gene: NA; J gene: TRBJ2-1
CDR3 protein: CASSEDLKTSPLHF; CDR3 DNA: TGTGCCAGCAGTGAGGACTTAAAAACTTCACCCCTCCACTTT; V gene: TRBV9; D gene: NA; J gene: TRBJ1-6
CDR3 protein: CATSRDAGRDTIYF; CDR3 DNA: TGTGCCACCAGCAGAGATGCAGGGAGGGACACCATATATTTT; V gene: TRBV15; D gene: NA; J gene: TRBJ1-3
CDR3 protein: CASSFGTDYGYTF; CDR3 DNA: TGCGCCAGCAGCTTCGGGACAGACTATGGCTACACCTTC; V gene: TRBV5-1; D gene: TRBD1; J gene: TRBJ1-2
CDR3 protein: CAISEYLHEQYF; CDR3 DNA: TGTGCCATCAGTGAGTACCTCCACGAGCAGTACTTC; V gene: TRBV10-3; D gene: NA; J gene: TRBJ2-7
CDR3 protein: CASSRLDRGGPGEQYF; CDR3 DNA: TGTGCCAGCAGCCGATTGGACAGGGGCGGTCCGGGCGAGCAGTACTTC; V gene: TRBV5-6; D gene: TRBD1; J gene: TRBJ2-7
CDR3 protein: CASSSPPLELFF; CDR3 DNA: TGTGCCAGCAGTTCCCCGCCCCTGGAGCTGTTTTTT; V gene: TRBV6-6; D gene: NA; J gene: TRBJ2-2
CDR3 protein: CASSEGTARSYEQYF; CDR3 DNA: TGTGCCAGCAGTGAGGGAACCGCTCGGTCCTACGAGCAGTACTTC; V gene: TRBV6-1; D gene: NA; J gene: TRBJ2-7
CDR3 protein: CASSLTGNNEQFF; CDR3 DNA: TGTGCCAGCAGCTTAACTGGGAATAATGAGCAGTTCTTC; V gene: TRBV11-2; D gene: NA; J gene: TRBJ2-1
CDR3 protein: CASSLDGTVYGYTF; CDR3 DNA: TGTGCCAGCAGCTTAGATGGGACAGTCTATGGCTACACCTTC; V gene: TRBV11-1; D gene: TRBD1; J gene: TRBJ1-2
CDR3 protein: CASSDLGTGELFF; CDR3 DNA: TGTGCCAGCAGTGATCTCGGCACCGGGGAGCTGTTTTTT; V gene: TRBV2; D gene: NA; J gene: TRBJ2-2
CDR3 protein: CASSPFEARESKQYF; CDR3 DNA: TGTGCCAGCTCACCATTCGAGGCAAGGGAGTCGAAGCAGTACTTC; V gene: TRBV18; D gene: NA; J gene: TRBJ2-7
CDR3 protein: CASSRSGPNSPLHF; CDR3 DNA: TGTGCCAGCAGTCGATCTGGGCCTAATTCACCCCTCCACTTT; V gene: TRBV5-4; D gene: NA; J gene: TRBJ1-6
CDR3 protein: CASSLDSGGAYEQYF; CDR3 DNA: TGCGCCAGCAGCCTGGATAGCGGGGGGGCTTACGAGCAGTACTTC; V gene: TRBV5-1; D gene: TRBD2; J gene: TRBJ2-7
CDR3 protein: CASSPGANVLTF; CDR3 DNA: TGCGCCAGCAGCCCTGGGGCCAACGTCCTGACTTTC; V gene: TRBV5-1; D gene: NA; J gene: TRBJ2-6
CDR3 protein: CASSLLAGGDTQYF; CDR3 DNA: TGTGCCAGCAGCTTACTAGCGGGGGGAGATACGCAGTATTTT; V gene: TRBV5-6; D gene: TRBD2; J gene: TRBJ2-3
CDR3 protein: CASSHLAKTGTDTQYF; CDR3 DNA: TGTGCCAGCAGCCACCTCGCCAAGACCGGCACAGATACGCAGTATTTT; V gene: TRBV14; D gene: NA; J gene: TRBJ2-3
CDR3 protein: CASSLDSGVNTEAFF; CDR3 DNA: TGTGCCAGCAGCTTAGACTCAGGAGTGAACACTGAAGCTTTCTTT; V gene: TRBV11-2; D gene: NA; J gene: TRBJ1-1
CDR3 protein: CASTFRDRGNTIYF; CDR3 DNA: TGTGCCAGCACTTTCCGGGACAGAGGAAACACCATATATTTT; V gene: TRBV6-1; D gene: TRBD1; J gene: TRBJ1-3
CDR3 protein: CASSPYVSGGAYNEQFF; CDR3 DNA: TGTGCCAGCAGCCCCTATGTTAGCGGGGGGGCCTACAATGAGCAGTTCTTC; V gene: TRBV4-2; D gene: TRBD2; J gene: TRBJ2-1
CDR3 protein: CASSYSYSSEETQYF; CDR3 DNA: TGTGCCAGCAGTTACTCCTATAGTTCCGAAGAGACCCAGTACTTC; V gene: TRBV6-5; D gene: NA; J gene: TRBJ2-5
CDR3 protein: CASSYSTNDADPVFF; CDR3 DNA: TGTGCCAGCAGTTACTCGACAAACGATGCAGACCCGGTGTTCTTC; V gene: TRBV6-5; D gene: NA; J gene: TRBJ2-1
CDR3 protein: CASSYRQGTDTQYF; CDR3 DNA: TGTGCCAGCAGTTATCGCCAGGGGACAGATACGCAGTATTTT; V gene: TRBV6-1; D gene: NA; J gene: TRBJ2-3
CDR3 protein: CASTPGQKKLFF; CDR3 DNA: TGTGCCAGCACCCCGGGACAAAAAAAACTGTTTTTT; V gene: TRBV6-1; D gene: NA; J gene: TRBJ1-4
CDR3 protein: CASSQDGGGTDTQYF; CDR3 DNA: TGCGCCAGCAGCCAAGACGGGGGCGGTACAGATACGCAGTATTTT; V gene: TRBV4-1; D gene: NA; J gene: TRBJ2-3
CDR3 protein: CASSYSAGGTDTQYF; CDR3 DNA: TGTGCCAGCAGTTACTCTGCGGGGGGCACAGATACGCAGTATTTT; V gene: TRBV6-5; D gene: TRBD2; J gene: TRBJ2-3
CDR3 protein: CASSSGQSSYNEQFF; CDR3 DNA: TGCGCCAGCAGCTCGGGACAGAGCTCCTACAATGAGCAGTTCTTC; V gene: TRBV5-1; D gene: TRBD1; J gene: TRBJ2-1
CDR3 protein: CASSTDSYNSPLHF; CDR3 DNA: TGCGCCAGCAGCACAGACAGTTATAATTCACCCCTCCACTTT; V gene: TRBV5-1; D gene: NA; J gene: TRBJ1-6
CDR3 protein: CASTPSGMNTEAFF; CDR3 DNA: TGTGCCAGCACCCCTTCGGGGATGAACACTGAAGCTTTCTTT; V gene: TRBV7-9; D gene: NA; J gene: TRBJ1-1
CDR3 protein: CASRKTGGGNGYTF; CDR3 DNA: TGTGCCAGCAGAAAGACAGGGGGAGGGAATGGCTACACCTTC; V gene: TRBV2; D gene: TRBD1; J gene: TRBJ1-2
CDR3 protein: CASRPGQGNQPQHF; CDR3 DNA: TGTGCCAGCAGGCCAGGACAGGGCAATCAGCCCCAGCATTTT; V gene: TRBV2; D gene: TRBD1; J gene: TRBJ1-5
CDR3 protein: CASSRRDRDGDTQYF; CDR3 DNA: TGCGCCAGCAGCCGCCGGGACAGGGATGGAGATACGCAGTATTTT; V gene: TRBV4-1; D gene: TRBD1; J gene: TRBJ2-3
CDR3 protein: CASSPPAVGGGRVEQFF; CDR3 DNA: TGCGCCAGCAGCCCCCCGGCTGTTGGCGGGGGGAGGGTTGAGCAGTTCTTC; V gene: TRBV4-1; D gene: TRBD2; J gene: TRBJ2-1
CDR3 protein: CASSDSLLRRNYGYTF; CDR3 DNA: TGTGCCAGCAGTGACTCCTTGCTTAGGAGGAACTATGGCTACACCTTC; V gene: TRBV6-4; D gene: NA; J gene: TRBJ1-2
CDR3 protein: CASSLAPWPTSTDTQYF; CDR3 DNA: TGTGCCAGCAGCTTAGCTCCGTGGCCCACTAGCACAGATACGCAGTATTTT; V gene: TRBV11-3; D gene: NA; J gene: TRBJ2-3
CDR3 protein: CASSQGLRTSSSYNEQFF; CDR3 DNA: TGTGCCAGCAGCCAAGGGCTTAGAACCTCCAGCTCCTACAATGAGCAGTTCTTC; V gene: TRBV4-2; D gene: NA; J gene: TRBJ2-1
CDR3 protein: CASSRLGGGKNNEQFF; CDR3 DNA: TGCGCCAGCAGCCGGCTGGGCGGGGGGAAAAACAATGAGCAGTTCTTC; V gene: TRBV4-1; D gene: TRBD2; J gene: TRBJ2-1
CDR3 protein: CASSIGGRDTQYF; CDR3 DNA: TGTGCCAGTAGTATAGGGGGGCGGGATACGCAGTATTTT; V gene: TRBV19; D gene: NA; J gene: TRBJ2-3
CDR3 protein: CASGLGAYMSGELFF; CDR3 DNA: TGTGCTAGTGGTTTGGGAGCTTATATGAGCGGGGAGCTGTTTTTT; V gene: TRBV12-5; D gene: NA; J gene: TRBJ2-2